The clone carrying this T cell receptor beta chain has a handful of counts. Its target is unknown. This sample was taken from a study of response to subunit inactivated influenza vaccine. Study-wide findings and caveats: Authors suggested each seasonal influenza vaccination recruits few new T cells.

TCRdb re-called the RT-PCR reads through MiXCR, storing one row per CDR3 protein. The table shows approximately 530,000 distinct CDR3 sequences, with less than 7.5% occurring only once. V shed 1 base and J 12 bases; nucleotides not matched to a gene: 5. The CDR3 runs to 12 residues. The gene calls are TRBV12-3 or TRBV12-4 and TRBJ2-7; 8 nucleotides match TRBD1. The clonotype originates from a man between 50 and 75 years old who received an inactivated influenza vaccine. The specimen comprised PBMCs from blood, sampled roughly 24 months after vaccination. The CDR3 DNA reads TGTGCCAGCAGTTTAGTCCAGGACAGGGTGTACTTC. This gives the protein CASSLVQDRVYF.